Listed here are 21 T cell receptor beta chains from one sample, sequenced in a study of blood T cell repertoires in COVID-19. This table comes from immunoSEQ multiplex PCR, and its TCRdb copy is limited to in-frame clones, with some not included. The sample has some 130,000 clones, around 76% seen once; the top ten hold 11%. The sample taken for sequencing was peripheral blood. The receptor set was obtained from a human donor in a cohort sampled during active COVID-19.

The table lists this clone with a count of one. V gene TRBV15 combines with J gene TRBJ1-2; the D is unclear. Per the germline V gene, CDR1 is LNHNV and CDR2 is YYDKDF (reference sequence). V gave up 3 bases and J gave up 2 bases, with 13 bases separating them. The CDR3 spans 15 residues. The CDR3 reads CATSREGGSNYGYTF. CDR3 coding DNA: TGTGCCACCAGCAGGGAGGGAGGGTCCAACTATGGCTACACCTTC.

The chain combines TRBV5-5 with TRBJ1-5, with a tentative D call TRBD1 (5 bases). V was clipped by 2 bases and J by 3 bases, with 9 bases between them. CDR1 SGHKS and CDR2 YYEKEE come from the germline V gene (reference sequence). This CDR3 has 14 amino acids. For the CDR3, the DNA is TGTGCCAGCAGCTTATACGGACACAATCAGCCCCAGCATTTT. This gives the protein CASSLYGHNQPQHF.

The V call is TRBV5-6, the J call TRBJ1-1; no clear D gene. In germline, CDR1 is SGHDT, CDR2 YYEEEE. The CDR3 consists of 13 residues. Trimming left V 4 bases short and J 4 bases short, with 11 bases between. In nucleotides, the CDR3 is TGTGCCAGCAGCCTTATAGAGTTCACTGAAGCTTTCTTT. Its protein is CASSLIEFTEAFF. Combining the CDR3 with reference TRBV5-6 and TRBJ1-1 gives the whole variable domain DAGVTQSPTHLIKTRGQQVTLRCSPKSGHDTVSWYQQALGQGPQFIFQYYEEEERQRGNFPDRFSGHQFPNYSSELNVNALLLGDSALYLCASSLIEFTEAFFGQGTRLTVV.

V is TRBV6-6 and J is TRBJ2-1; 7 positions match TRBD2. CDR1 and CDR2 (germline): MNHNY, SVGAGI (reference sequence). J was trimmed by 3 bases and V by 0 bases; bases with no gene match: 5. The CDR3 covers 16 residues. The CDR3 sequence: CASSYSFGGGYNEQFF. Here the CDR3 DNA reads TGTGCCAGCAGTTACTCGTTTGGCGGGGGCTACAATGAGCAGTTCTTC.

The chain carries TRBV5-1 and TRBJ1-1, with D possibly being TRBD1 (6 bases). Germline assignment: CDR1 SGHRS and CDR2 YFSETQ. There are 15 residues in the CDR3. Trimming removed 1 base from V and 1 base from J, with 11 bases in between. The CDR3: CASSLTGTRNTEAFF. CDR3 DNA: TGCGCCAGCAGCTTGACCGGGACACGGAACACTGAAGCTTTCTTT.

The chain is built from TRBV12-3 or TRBV12-4 and TRBJ1-2; D is ambiguous. The CDR3 is 13 amino acids. V lost 5 bases and J 4 bases, leaving 11 bases between the germline ends. As DNA, the CDR3 is TGTGCCAGCAGTCTAGGGAGTCCCTATGGCTACACCTTC. Translated: CASSLGSPYGYTF.

A single count supports this clone. The chain recombines TRBV28 with TRBJ2-7, with 13 positions matching TRBD2. Germline values: CDR1 MDHEN, CDR2 SYDVKM. The CDR3 length is 20 residues. After removal of 4 bases from V and 4 bases from J, the junction contained 19 bases not matched to a gene. CDR3 amino acids: CASSSLGMVGLAGDPYEQYF. The CDR3 region has the DNA TGTGCCAGCAGTTCGTTAGGGATGGTCGGACTAGCGGGGGACCCGTACGAGCAGTACTTC.

This clone was counted between two and nine times. The chain is built from TRBV6-2 or TRBV6-3 and TRBJ2-7; 7 bases are shared with TRBD1. Germline V gene lookup returns CDR1 MNHEY and CDR2 SVGEGT. The V segment lost 5 bases and the J segment 2 bases; nucleotides outside the gene matches: 3. There are 13 residues in the CDR3. CDR3 amino acids: CASSDRDPYEQYF. CDR3 DNA sequence: TGTGCCAGCAGTGACAGGGATCCCTACGAGCAGTACTTC.

The chain recombines TRBV19 with TRBJ2-3; 8 bases agree with TRBD2. CDR1 and CDR2 (germline): LNHDA, SQIVND (reference sequence). The CDR3 consists of 16 residues. V shed 5 bases and J 0 bases; nucleotides not matched to a gene: 7. This chain's CDR3 is CASSPWAGGSTDTQYF. CDR3 coding DNA: TGTGCCAGTAGTCCTTGGGCGGGGGGAAGCACAGATACGCAGTATTTT.

This chain uses TRBV27 with TRBJ1-1; 10 nucleotides match TRBD1. This CDR3 has 17 residues. Trimming removed 6 bases from V and 6 bases from J; junction bases left unmatched: 16. The germline V gene has CDR1 MNHEY and CDR2 SMNVEV (reference sequence). CDR3 amino acids: CASSPLSGQGTWAEAFF. The DNA for the CDR3 is TGTGCCAGCAGCCCCCTGTCGGGACAGGGGACATGGGCTGAAGCTTTCTTT.

The rearrangement joins TRBV21-1 to TRBJ2-3; whether TRBD1, the table's D call, matches the DNA was not checked. TRBV21-1 is a pseudogene segment. The CDR3 consists of 14 residues. CDR3 sequence: CASSNGTGADTQYF. The DNA of the CDR3 is TGTGCCAGCAGCAACGGGACAGGCGCAGATACGCAGTATTTT.

V is TRBV28 and J is TRBJ2-7; TRBD1 matches at 10 bases. The CDR3 covers 15 residues. Germline trimming cut 4 bases from V and 5 bases from J; bases unmatched to any gene: 8. The germline V gene has CDR1 MDHEN and CDR2 SYDVKM. CDR3 sequence (DNA): TGTGCCAGCAGTTCCCCCGGGACAGGGGCCAACGAGCAGTACTTC. Residues: CASSSPGTGANEQYF.

The chain combines TRBV7-3 with TRBJ1-2; the D gene is possibly TRBD1 (5 bases). The CDR3 contains 15 residues. Germline V gene lookup returns CDR1 SGHTA and CDR2 FQGTGA. Trimming took off 1 base at V and 4 bases at J, with 13 bases between the two ends. The CDR3 region is CASSLMRAGGYGYTF. CDR3 DNA sequence: TGTGCCAGCAGCTTAATGCGGGCCGGGGGCTATGGCTACACCTTC.

CDR3 sequence (DNA): TGTGCCTGGGCGAAGGGAGTGGGATACGAGCAGTACTTC. Residues: CAWAKGVGYEQYF. The rearrangement joins TRBV30 to TRBJ2-7, with D possibly matching TRBD2 (5 bases). This CDR3 is 13 amino acids long. The germline V gene encodes CDR1 GTSNPN and CDR2 SVGIG (reference sequence). With 5 bases removed from V and 4 bases from J, the gap between germline ends came to 15 bases.

This chain links TRBV5-4 with TRBJ2-3; D might be TRBD2 (5 bases). Trimming removed 1 base from V and 1 base from J, with 16 bases in between. This CDR3 is built from 17 residues. Germline V CDR1 and CDR2: SGHNT, YYREEE (reference sequence). This CDR3 reads CASSLRSRGFGTDTQYF. CDR3 nucleotide sequence: TGTGCCAGCAGCTTGCGAAGTCGGGGATTTGGCACAGATACGCAGTATTTT.

The chain joins TRBV15 to TRBJ2-1; D perhaps matches TRBD2 (6 bases). Trimming left V 0 bases short and J 0 bases short, with 9 bases between. The CDR3 is 16 residues long. Germline V CDR1 and CDR2: LNHNV, YYDKDF (reference sequence). In DNA, the CDR3 is TGTGCCACCAGCAGAGACCGGGACTCCTCCTACAATGAGCAGTTCTTC. It specifies CATSRDRDSSYNEQFF.

The rearrangement links TRBV10-3 to TRBJ2-3; 8 bases are a match to TRBD1. After removal of 6 bases from V and 0 bases from J, the junction contained 5 bases not matched to a gene. Germline CDR1 reads ENHRY; CDR2 reads SYGVKD. This CDR3 spans 15 amino acids. The CDR3 is CAISTGGPSTDTQYF. In DNA, the CDR3 is TGTGCCATCAGCACAGGGGGTCCTAGCACAGATACGCAGTATTTT.

This chain uses TRBV29-1 with TRBJ2-7, with a tentative D call TRBD2 (6 bases). Trimming took off 3 bases at V and 5 bases at J, with 11 bases between the two ends. Germline V gives CDR1 SQVTM, CDR2 ANQGSEA. This CDR3 spans 12 amino acids. The CDR3 bases are TGCAGCGTTGAGCGGGGTAATGACGAGCAGTACTTC. It codes for CSVERGNDEQYF.

The chain links TRBV3-1 (or the pseudogene TRBV3-2) to TRBJ2-7; TRBD1 might be the D (5 bases). The CDR3 is 12 residues long. Germline CDR1 is LGHDT and CDR2 is YNNKEL (reference sequence). Between the trimmed V and J ends, which lost 4 bases and 9 bases, there was a span of 13 bases. The CDR3 DNA reads TGTGCCAGCAGCCCCTCCCGACAGAGGCAGTACTTC. Amino acid sequence: CASSPSRQRQYF.

V and J are TRBV5-1 and TRBJ2-2, with D uncertain. Trimming removed 3 bases from V and 0 bases from J, with 6 bases in between. Germline-derived CDR1 and CDR2 are SGHRS and YFSETQ. The CDR3 totals 14 residues. CDR3 in amino acids: CASSWSTNTGELFF. CDR3 nucleotide sequence: TGCGCCAGCAGCTGGAGCACGAACACCGGGGAGCTGTTTTTT.

This clone was seen more than once but under ten times. The chain joins TRBV11-2 to TRBJ2-5; D possibly corresponds to TRBD2 (5 bases). CDR3 size: 14 residues. V dropped 5 bases and J dropped 5 bases, with 15 bases sitting between them. The germline gives CDR1 SGHAT, CDR2 FQNNGV. CDR3 in amino acids: CASSADYFMETQYF. The CDR3 coding sequence is TGTGCCAGCAGCGCAGACTACTTTATGGAGACCCAGTACTTC.